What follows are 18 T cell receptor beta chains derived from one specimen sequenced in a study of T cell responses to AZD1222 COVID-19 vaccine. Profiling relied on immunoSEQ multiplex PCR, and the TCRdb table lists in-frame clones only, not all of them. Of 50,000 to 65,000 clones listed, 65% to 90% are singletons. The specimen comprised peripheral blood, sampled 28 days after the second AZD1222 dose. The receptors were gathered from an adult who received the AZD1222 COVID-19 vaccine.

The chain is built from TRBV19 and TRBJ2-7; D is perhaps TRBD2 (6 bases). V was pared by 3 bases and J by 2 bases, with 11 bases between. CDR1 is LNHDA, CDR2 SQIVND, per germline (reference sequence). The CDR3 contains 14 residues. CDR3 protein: CASSIYGGTYEQYF. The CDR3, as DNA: TGTGCCAGTAGTATTTACGGGGGAACCTACGAGCAGTACTTC.

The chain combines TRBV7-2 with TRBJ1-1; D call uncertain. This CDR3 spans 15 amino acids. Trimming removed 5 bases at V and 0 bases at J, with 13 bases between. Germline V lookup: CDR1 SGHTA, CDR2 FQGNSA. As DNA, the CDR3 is TGTGCCAGCAGCCGTAGCAGACGACTGAACACTGAAGCTTTCTTT. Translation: CASSRSRRLNTEAFF.

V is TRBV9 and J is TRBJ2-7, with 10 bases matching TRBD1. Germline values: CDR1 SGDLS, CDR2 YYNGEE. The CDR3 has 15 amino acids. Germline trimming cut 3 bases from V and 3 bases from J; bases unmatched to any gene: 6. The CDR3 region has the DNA TGTGCCAGCAGCGCCCGGGACAGGGGTGTCTACGAGCAGTACTTC. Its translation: CASSARDRGVYEQYF.

CDR3 protein: CASSSLAVNEEQFF. The DNA of the CDR3 is TGTGCCAGCAGCTCACTAGCGGTCAATGAAGAGCAGTTCTTC. V gene TRBV7-8 combines with J gene TRBJ2-1; 8 nucleotides align to TRBD2. Germline trimming cut 4 bases from V and 10 bases from J; bases unmatched to any gene: 9. CDR1 is SGHVS and CDR2 is FQNEAQ in the germline V gene. The CDR3 length is 14 residues.

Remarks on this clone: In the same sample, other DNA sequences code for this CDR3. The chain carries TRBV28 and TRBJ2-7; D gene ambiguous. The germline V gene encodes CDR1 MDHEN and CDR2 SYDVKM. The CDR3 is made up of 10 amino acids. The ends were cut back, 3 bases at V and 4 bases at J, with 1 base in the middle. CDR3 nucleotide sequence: TGTGCCAGCAGTTTGTACGAGCAGTACTTC. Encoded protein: CASSLYEQYF. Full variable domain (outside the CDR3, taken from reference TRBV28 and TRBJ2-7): DVKVTQSSRYLVKRTGEKVFLECVQDMDHENMFWYRQDPGLGLRLIYFSYDVKMKEKGDIPEGYSVSREKKERFSLILESASTNQTSMYLCASSLYEQYFGPGTRLTVT.

As DNA, the CDR3 is TGTGCCAGCAGCCCGACAGGGGGCGCGAATCAGCCCCAGCATTTT. Translating gives CASSPTGGANQPQHF. The chain carries TRBV7-9 and TRBJ1-5; TRBD1 matches at 10 bases. Germline CDR1 and CDR2: SEHNR and FQNEAQ (reference sequence). With V trimmed by 5 bases and J by 4 bases, 5 bases remained unmatched. The CDR3 runs 15 residues. Combining the CDR3 with reference TRBV7-9 and TRBJ1-5 gives the whole variable domain DTGVSQNPRHKITKRGQNVTFRCDPISEHNRLYWYRQTLGQGPEFLTYFQNEAQLEKSRLLSDRFSAERPKGSFSTLEIQRTEQGDSAMYLCASSPTGGANQPQHFGDGTRLSIL.

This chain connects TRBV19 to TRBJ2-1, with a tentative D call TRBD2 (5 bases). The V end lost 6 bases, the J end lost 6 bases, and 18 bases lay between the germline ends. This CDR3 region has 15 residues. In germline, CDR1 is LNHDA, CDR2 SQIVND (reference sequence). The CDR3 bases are TGTGCCAGTAGCACTGGCAGGAACGGAGGCAATGAGCAGTTCTTC. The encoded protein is CASSTGRNGGNEQFF.

CDR3 sequence reads: CASSLRWVSSYNEQFF. The DNA for the CDR3 is TGCGCCAGCAGCTTGCGTTGGGTTAGCTCCTACAATGAGCAGTTCTTC. The gene calls are TRBV5-1 and TRBJ2-1; D not certain. The CDR3 is made up of 16 amino acids. With 1 base removed from V and 0 bases from J, the gap between germline ends came to 11 bases. Germline V gives CDR1 SGHRS, CDR2 YFSETQ.

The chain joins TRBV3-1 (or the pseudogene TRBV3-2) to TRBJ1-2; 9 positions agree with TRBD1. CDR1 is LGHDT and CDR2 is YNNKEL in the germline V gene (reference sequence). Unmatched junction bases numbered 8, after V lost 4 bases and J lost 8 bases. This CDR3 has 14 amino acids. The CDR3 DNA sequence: TGTGCCAGCAGCCTTGTACAGGGGGCGTGGGGCTACACCTTC. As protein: CASSLVQGAWGYTF.

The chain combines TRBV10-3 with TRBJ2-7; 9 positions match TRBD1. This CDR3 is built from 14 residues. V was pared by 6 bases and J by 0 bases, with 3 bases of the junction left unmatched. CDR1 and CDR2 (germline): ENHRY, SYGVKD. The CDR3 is CAIREGQGSYEQYF. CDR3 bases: TGTGCCATCAGGGAGGGACAGGGCTCCTACGAGCAGTACTTC.

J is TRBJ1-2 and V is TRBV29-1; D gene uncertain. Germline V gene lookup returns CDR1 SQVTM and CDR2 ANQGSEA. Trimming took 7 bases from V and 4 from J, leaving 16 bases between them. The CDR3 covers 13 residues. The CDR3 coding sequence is TGCAGCGCCGCGGTATCGACGGGCTATGGCTACACCTTC. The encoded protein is CSAAVSTGYGYTF. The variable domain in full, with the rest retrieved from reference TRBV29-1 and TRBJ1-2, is SAVISQKPSRDICQRGTSLTIQCQVDSQVTMMFWYRQQPGQSLTLIATANQGSEATYESGFVIDKFPISRPNLTFSTLTVSNMSPEDSSIYLCSAAVSTGYGYTFGSGTRLTVV.

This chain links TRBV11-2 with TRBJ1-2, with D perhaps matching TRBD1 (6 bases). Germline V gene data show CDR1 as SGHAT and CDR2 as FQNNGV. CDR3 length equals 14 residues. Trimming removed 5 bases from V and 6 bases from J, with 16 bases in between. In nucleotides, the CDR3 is TGTGCCAGCAGCCTTAACAGGGACTCTAATGGCTACACCTTC. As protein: CASSLNRDSNGYTF.

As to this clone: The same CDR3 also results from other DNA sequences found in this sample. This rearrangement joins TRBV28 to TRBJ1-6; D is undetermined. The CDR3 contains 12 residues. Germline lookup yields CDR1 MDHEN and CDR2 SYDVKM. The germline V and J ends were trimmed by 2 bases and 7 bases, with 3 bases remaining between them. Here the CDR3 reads CASSLKNSPLHF. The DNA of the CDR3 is TGTGCCAGCAGTTTAAAAAATTCACCCCTCCACTTT.

CDR3 residues: CASSPLGRGTPLHF. DNA for the CDR3: TGTGCCAGTAGTCCCCTGGGCAGGGGCACACCCCTCCACTTT. The V and J genes are TRBV19 and TRBJ1-6; possible D gene TRBD1, 6 bases. Per the germline V gene, CDR1 is LNHDA and CDR2 is SQIVND (reference sequence). The CDR3 contains 14 residues. Trimming cost V 5 bases and J 11 bases, with 16 bases left between them. Full variable domain (missing parts from reference TRBV19 and TRBJ1-6): DGGITQSPKYLFRKEGQNVTLSCEQNLNHDAMYWYRQDPGQGLRLIYYSQIVNDFQKGDIAEGYSVSREKKESFPLTVTSAQKNPTAFYLCASSPLGRGTPLHFGNGTRLTVT.

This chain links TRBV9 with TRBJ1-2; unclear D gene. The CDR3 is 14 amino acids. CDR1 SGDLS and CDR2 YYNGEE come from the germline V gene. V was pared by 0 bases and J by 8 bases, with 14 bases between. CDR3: CASSVDIGRAGYTF. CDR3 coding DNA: TGTGCCAGCAGCGTAGATATAGGGCGGGCGGGCTACACCTTC.

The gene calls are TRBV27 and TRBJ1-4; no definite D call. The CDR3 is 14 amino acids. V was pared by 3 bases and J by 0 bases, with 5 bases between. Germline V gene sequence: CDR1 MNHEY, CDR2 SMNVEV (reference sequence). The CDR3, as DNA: TGTGCCAGCAGTTTGATCTCAACTAATGAAAAACTGTTTTTT. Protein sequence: CASSLISTNEKLFF.

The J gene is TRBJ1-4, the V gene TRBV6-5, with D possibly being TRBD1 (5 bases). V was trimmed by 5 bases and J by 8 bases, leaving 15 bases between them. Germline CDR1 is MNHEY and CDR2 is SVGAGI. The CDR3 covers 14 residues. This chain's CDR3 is CASSPGTLREKLFF. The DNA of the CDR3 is TGTGCCAGCAGTCCCGGGACCCTTCGGGAAAAACTGTTTTTT.

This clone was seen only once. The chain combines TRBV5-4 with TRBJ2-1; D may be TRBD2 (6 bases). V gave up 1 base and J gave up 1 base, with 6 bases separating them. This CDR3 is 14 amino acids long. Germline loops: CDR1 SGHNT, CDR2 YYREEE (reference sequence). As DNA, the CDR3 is TGTGCCAGCAGCTTGCGGGGGTCCTACAATGAGCAGTTCTTC. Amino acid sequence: CASSLRGSYNEQFF.